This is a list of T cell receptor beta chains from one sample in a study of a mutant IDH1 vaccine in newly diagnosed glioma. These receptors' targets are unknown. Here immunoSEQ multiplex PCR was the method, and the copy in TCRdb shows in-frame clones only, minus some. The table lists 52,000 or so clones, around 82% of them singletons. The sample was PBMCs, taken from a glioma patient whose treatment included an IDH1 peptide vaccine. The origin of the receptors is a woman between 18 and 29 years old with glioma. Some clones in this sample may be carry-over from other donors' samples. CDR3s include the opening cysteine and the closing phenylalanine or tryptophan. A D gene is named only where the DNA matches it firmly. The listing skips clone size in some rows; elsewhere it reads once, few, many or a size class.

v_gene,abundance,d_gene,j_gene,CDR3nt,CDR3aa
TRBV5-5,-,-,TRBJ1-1,TGTGCCAGCAGCTTGGCGGGGGACACTGAAGCTTTCTTT,CASSLAGDTEAFF
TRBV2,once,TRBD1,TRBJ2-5,TGTGCCAGCAGTGAAAGTTTGGCCAGGGGGCGGACTCAAGAGACCCAGTACTTC,CASSESLARGRTQETQYF
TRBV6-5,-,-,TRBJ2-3,TGTGCCAGCACCTGGGGCAGGGAAAGCGCAGATACGCAGTATTTT,CASTWGRESADTQYF
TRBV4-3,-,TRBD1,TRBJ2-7,TGCGCCAGCAGCCCCGGGGAGATTCCGGGACAGGGTTTATACGAGCAGTACTTC,CASSPGEIPGQGLYEQYF
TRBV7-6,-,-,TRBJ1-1,TGTGCCAGCAGCTCCTCCCATATGGGCACTGAAGCTTTCTTT,CASSSSHMGTEAFF
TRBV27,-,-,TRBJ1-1,TGTGCCAGCAGTTTAGGGCCCAAGGTTGAAGCTTTCTTT,CASSLGPKVEAFF
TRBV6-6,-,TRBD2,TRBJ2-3,TGTGCCAGCAGTTACTCGTTGGCTAGCGGGGTGGATACGCAGTATTTT,CASSYSLASGVDTQYF
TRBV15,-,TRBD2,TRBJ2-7,TGTGCCACCAGCAGTAGCGGGGGGGCTTACGAGCAGTACTTC,CATSSSGGAYEQYF
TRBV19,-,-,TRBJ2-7,TGTGCCAGTAGTATATTCGGATCCTACGAGCAGTACTTC,CASSIFGSYEQYF
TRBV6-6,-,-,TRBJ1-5,TGTGCCAGCAGTTACGGGGGTCAGCCCCAGCATTTT,CASSYGGQPQHF